Shown below are 23 T cell receptor beta chains from a single sample sequenced in a study of identifying expanded T cells in peripheral blood. This table comes from immunoSEQ multiplex PCR, and its TCRdb copy is limited to in-frame clones, with some not included. Of some 78,000 clones listed, 84% are singletons. The sequenced material came from blood. These receptors were taken from a person between 18 and 75 years old in good health.

V and J are TRBV30 and TRBJ2-3; 13 nucleotides agree with TRBD2. Germline assignment: CDR1 GTSNPN and CDR2 SVGIG (reference sequence). The J segment lost 6 bases and the V segment lost 0 bases, leaving 3 bases of the junction unmatched. This CDR3 has 15 amino acids. The chain's CDR3 is CAWSVLAGGLDTQYF. The CDR3, as DNA: TGTGCCTGGAGTGTACTAGCGGGAGGGCTGGATACGCAGTATTTT.

This clone was seen more than once but under ten times. V and J are TRBV7-2 and TRBJ2-7; maybe TRBD1 (5 bases). In germline, CDR1 is SGHTA, CDR2 FQGNSA. V was trimmed by 2 bases and J by 3 bases, leaving 11 bases between them. The CDR3 spans 14 residues. CDR3 protein: CASSLNGAGYEQYF. The CDR3 nucleotides read TGTGCCAGCAGCTTAAATGGGGCCGGCTACGAGCAGTACTTC.

The chain links TRBV2 to TRBJ2-1; the D is unclear. The CDR3 loop spans 15 amino acids. In germline, CDR1 is SNHLY, CDR2 FYNNEI. V shed 4 bases and J shed 6 bases, with 16 bases lying between them. The CDR3 coding sequence is TGTGCCAGCAGTGTATTCGGGCTGGGTCTCAATGAGCAGTTCTTC. Translated: CASSVFGLGLNEQFF.

CDR3: CACAEGQGGINQPQHF. The DNA for the CDR3 is TGTGCCTGCGCCGAGGGACAGGGTGGGATCAATCAGCCCCAGCATTTT. This rearrangement joins TRBV30 to TRBJ1-5; TRBD1 matches at 9 bases. CDR1 and CDR2 from the germline V gene are GTSNPN and SVGIG (reference sequence). The CDR3 runs to 16 residues. The junction had 12 bases not matched to a gene; V was cut back by 6 bases and J by 3 bases.

Only a few counts were recorded for this clone. The V and J genes are TRBV2 and TRBJ1-2; D is perhaps TRBD1 (6 bases). This CDR3 spans 14 amino acids. CDR1 and CDR2 from the germline V gene are SNHLY and FYNNEI. Trimming left V 6 bases short and J 8 bases short, with 19 bases between. In DNA, the CDR3 is TGTGCCAGCAGCCTACCTACAGGGCTGGGCGGCTACACCTTC. Its translation is CASSLPTGLGGYTF.

The J gene is TRBJ1-4, the V gene TRBV6-1; 9 positions match TRBD1. There are 14 residues in the CDR3. The ends lost 1 base at V and 7 bases at J; junction bases unmatched: 1. Germline V gene sequence: CDR1 MNHNS, CDR2 SASEGT. Here the CDR3 reads CASSEGTGVEKLFF. The CDR3 region has the DNA TGTGCCAGCAGTGAAGGGACAGGGGTTGAAAAACTGTTTTTT.

The CDR3 region has the DNA TGTGCCAGCCCGGGAATAACTGGAAACACCATATATTTT. This codes for CASPGITGNTIYF. The chain has TRBV18 and TRBJ1-3; the D is unclear. Germline CDR1 KGHSH, CDR2 LQKENI. Between the trimmed V and J ends, which lost 8 bases and 2 bases, there was a span of 10 bases. The CDR3 contains 13 residues.

J is TRBJ2-2 and V is TRBV18, with D possibly TRBD1 on 5 matching bases. The CDR3 is 16 residues long. CDR1 is KGHSH and CDR2 is LQKENI in the germline V gene. Between the trimmed V and J ends, which lost 1 base and 2 bases, there was a span of 11 bases. CDR3: CASSPRGDSNTGELFF. The CDR3, as DNA: TGTGCCAGCTCACCACGAGGAGACAGCAACACCGGGGAGCTGTTTTTT.

The genes are TRBV7-3 and TRBJ2-3; TRBD1 matches 11 bases. Germline V CDR1 and CDR2: SGHTA, FQGTGA. V was clipped by 3 bases and J by 3 bases; unmatched bases: 5. The CDR3 sequence is 16 residues long. The CDR3 loop is CASSLNRDRGTDTQYF. The CDR3 nucleotides read TGTGCCAGCAGCTTGAACCGGGACAGGGGGACAGATACGCAGTATTTT.

The chain employs TRBV7-9 and TRBJ2-7; possibly TRBD2 for D (5 bases). The CDR3 runs 15 residues. Trimming took off 0 bases at V and 0 bases at J, with 9 bases between the two ends. CDR1 and CDR2 from the germline V gene are SEHNR and FQNEAQ (reference sequence). As DNA, the CDR3 is TGTGCCAGCAGCTTAGCGCTGGGGAGCTCCTACGAGCAGTACTTC. Translated: CASSLALGSSYEQYF.

The V call is TRBV5-1, the J call TRBJ1-1, with TRBD1 as a possible D gene (5 bases). Trimming removed 2 bases from V and 1 base from J, with 9 bases in between. Germline V lookup: CDR1 SGHRS, CDR2 YFSETQ. The CDR3 runs to 14 residues. The CDR3 nucleotides read TGCGCCAGCAGCTTAGAGACAGCGAACACTGAAGCTTTCTTT. Its translation is CASSLETANTEAFF.

The chain combines TRBV7-2 with TRBJ2-7, with D possibly being TRBD2 (6 bases). Trimming shortened V by 5 bases and J by 3 bases, and 17 bases separated the two germline ends. CDR1 and CDR2 (germline): SGHTA, FQGNSA. The CDR3 is 15 amino acids. CDR3 protein: CASSRDSGQGYEQYF. DNA for the CDR3: TGTGCCAGCAGCCGGGATAGCGGCCAAGGCTACGAGCAGTACTTC.

The V call is TRBV19, the J call TRBJ1-5; possibly TRBD1 for D (6 bases). CDR3 length equals 15 residues. The V and J ends lost 4 bases and 3 bases respectively, with 13 bases between them. Per the germline V gene, CDR1 is LNHDA and CDR2 is SQIVND (reference sequence). CDR3: CASSTSDSINQPQHF. CDR3 in DNA: TGTGCCAGTAGTACCTCGGACAGTATCAATCAGCCCCAGCATTTT.

This chain connects TRBV29-1 to TRBJ2-1; maybe TRBD1 (5 bases). Trimming removed 4 bases at V and 4 bases at J, with 5 bases between. CDR3 length: 11 amino acids. Per germline, CDR1 SQVTM and CDR2 ANQGSEA. CDR3 sequence reads: CSVGQYNEQFF. The CDR3 DNA reads TGCAGCGTTGGACAGTACAATGAGCAGTTCTTC.

The CDR3 nucleotides read TGTGCCTGGACCACAGGGTTTTACAATGAGCAGTTCTTC. This codes for CAWTTGFYNEQFF. The chain recombines TRBV30 with TRBJ2-1, with a possible D match to TRBD1 (6 bases). Germline V gives CDR1 GTSNPN, CDR2 SVGIG (reference sequence). The CDR3 is 13 residues long. Trimming shortened V by 4 bases and J by 4 bases, and 11 bases separated the two germline ends.

The rearrangement links TRBV13 to TRBJ2-1; D is uncertain. Trimming left V 1 base short and J 1 base short, with 8 bases between. The CDR3 length is 15 residues. The germline V gene has CDR1 PRHDT and CDR2 FYEKMQ (reference sequence). The CDR3 sequence is CASSLVTGSYNEQFF. The CDR3 nucleotides are TGTGCCAGCAGCTTAGTGACTGGGTCCTACAATGAGCAGTTCTTC.

The genes are TRBV19 and TRBJ2-2, with 10 bases fitting TRBD2. V was clipped by 1 base and J by 6 bases; unmatched bases: 11. Germline loops: CDR1 LNHDA, CDR2 SQIVND (reference sequence). This CDR3 region has 18 residues. CDR3 nucleotide sequence: TGTGCCAGTAGTATAGTGCCTAGCGGGAGAATGTGGGCCGGGGAGCTGTTTTTT. It yields the protein CASSIVPSGRMWAGELFF.

This chain connects TRBV10-2 to TRBJ1-2; weak D call: TRBD1 (5 bases). This CDR3 has 18 amino acids. CDR1 WSHSY and CDR2 SAAADI come from the germline V gene. The ends were cut back, 6 bases at V and 0 bases at J, with 23 bases in the middle. The CDR3 loop is CASRLSPEQGASNYGYTF. The CDR3 coding sequence is TGCGCCAGCAGGCTTTCGCCGGAGCAGGGAGCGTCTAACTATGGCTACACCTTC.

This chain joins TRBV6-4 and TRBJ2-6; 8 nucleotides line up with TRBD1. The J segment lost 2 bases and the V segment lost 6 bases, leaving 3 bases of the junction unmatched. The germline CDR1 and CDR2 sequences are MRHNA and SNTAGT. This CDR3 contains 15 residues. The CDR3 DNA reads TGTGCCAGCAGAGGACAGGGCGCTGGGGCCAACGTCCTGACTTTC. Residues: CASRGQGAGANVLTF.

The chain uses TRBV28 and TRBJ2-7; perhaps TRBD1 as D (6 bases). Trimming shortened V by 5 bases and J by 9 bases, and 20 bases separated the two germline ends. This CDR3 spans 14 amino acids. Germline assignment: CDR1 MDHEN and CDR2 SYDVKM. CDR3: CASSTLDTGLGQYF. CDR3 bases: TGTGCCAGCAGTACGCTGGACACAGGGCTCGGGCAGTACTTC.

V and J are TRBV7-6 and TRBJ2-2; D unclear. Trimming stripped 4 bases from V and 5 bases from J, with 8 bases between. Per germline, CDR1 SGHVS and CDR2 FNYEAQ. The CDR3 is 13 residues long. CDR3 loop: CASSSGQTGELFF. Written as DNA, the CDR3 is TGTGCCAGCAGCTCCGGGCAAACCGGGGAGCTGTTTTTT.

The chain has TRBV5-1 and TRBJ2-7, with 7 bases that match TRBD2. The CDR3 runs to 14 residues. V lost 2 bases and J lost 2; bases outside the gene matches: 4. CDR1 is SGHRS and CDR2 is YFSETQ in the germline V gene. The CDR3 coding sequence is TGCGCCAGCAGCTTACGCGGGAGTGCCTACGAGCAGTACTTC. The encoded protein is CASSLRGSAYEQYF. The full variable domain, rest sourced from reference TRBV5-1 and TRBJ2-7, is KAGVTQTPRYLIKTRGQQVTLSCSPISGHRSVSWYQQTPGQGLQFLFEYFSETQRNKGNFPGRFSGRQFSNSRSEMNVSTLELGDSALYLCASSLRGSAYEQYFGPGTRLTVT.

V and J are TRBV27 and TRBJ2-7, with TRBD2 identical over 10 bases. Germline loops: CDR1 MNHEY, CDR2 SMNVEV (reference sequence). The CDR3 covers 18 residues. V was clipped by 5 bases and J by 2 bases; unmatched bases: 15. The CDR3 nucleotides are TGTGCCAGCAGTGCCCGTATGGGTAGCGGGAGGCCCACCTACGAGCAGTACTTC. It translates to CASSARMGSGRPTYEQYF.